These 11 T cell receptor beta chains were all obtained from the same sample, sequenced in a study of blood T cell repertoires in COVID-19. Profiled with immunoSEQ multiplex PCR; TCRdb holds only in-frame clones, not every one. The sample consists of around 82,000 clones, 75% to 85% of them appearing once. The sample was peripheral blood. Source of these receptors: a man aged 50-59 years with COVID-19, enrolled during active disease.

The V and J genes are TRBV15 and TRBJ1-5; D is undetermined. Germline loops: CDR1 LNHNV, CDR2 YYDKDF (reference sequence). This CDR3 has 14 residues. V was shortened by 0 bases and J by 4 bases, with 7 bases between the two germline ends. In nucleotides, the CDR3 is TGTGCCACCAGCAGAGATCGCAGTAATCAGCCCCAGCATTTT. As protein: CATSRDRSNQPQHF. The full variable domain, in which reference TRBV15 and TRBJ1-5 provide the parts outside the CDR3, is DAMVIQNPRYQVTQFGKPVTLSCSQTLNHNVMYWYQQKSSQAPKLLFHYYDKDFNNEADTPDNFQSRRPNTSFCFLDIRSPGLGDTAMYLCATSRDRSNQPQHFGDGTRLSIL.

This clone occurred a few times. The chain carries TRBV30 and TRBJ2-5; D is perhaps TRBD2 (7 bases). V was shortened by 5 bases and J by 5 bases, with 24 bases between the two germline ends. Germline CDR1 reads GTSNPN; CDR2 reads SVGIG (reference sequence). The CDR3 extends over 16 amino acids. The CDR3 DNA follows: TGTGCCTGGGGGAGGGGGGGCTCATCTTATCTGGAGACCCAGTACTTC. Protein product: CAWGRGGSSYLETQYF.

This chain connects TRBV6-2 or TRBV6-3 to TRBJ2-1; weak D call: TRBD2 (5 bases). The germline gives CDR1 MNHEY, CDR2 SVGEGT. The CDR3 totals 16 residues. V lost 6 bases and J lost 9, with 24 bases in between. CDR3 DNA: TGTGCCAGCAGCCCCGATGGGAGTGAATGGAGCGGTGAGCAGTTCTTC. The encoded protein is CASSPDGSEWSGEQFF.

The V call is TRBV11-3, the J call TRBJ1-3; a possible D gene is TRBD1 (6 bases). Germline lookup yields CDR1 SGHNT and CDR2 YENEEA. Trimming shortened V by 3 bases and J by 4 bases, and 7 bases separated the two germline ends. The CDR3 totals 13 residues. The CDR3 sequence: CASSFGQGNTIYF. The CDR3 DNA is TGTGCCAGCAGCTTCGGACAGGGAAACACCATATATTTT.

The chain couples TRBV5-4 to TRBJ2-7; 12 bases agree with TRBD2. Germline loops: CDR1 SGHNT, CDR2 YYREEE (reference sequence). CDR3 length: 15 residues. Unmatched junction bases numbered 7, after V lost 3 bases and J lost 6 bases. The CDR3 protein is CASSSTSGSVVEQYF. CDR3 nucleotide sequence: TGTGCCAGCAGCTCGACTAGCGGGAGTGTCGTCGAGCAGTACTTC.

The chain is built from TRBV28 and TRBJ2-3; D unresolved. The CDR3 extends over 15 amino acids. Trimming removed 4 bases from V and 2 bases from J, with 13 bases in between. Germline CDR1 MDHEN, CDR2 SYDVKM. For the CDR3, the DNA is TGTGCCAGCAGTTACTCCCCCCGATTCACAGATACGCAGTATTTT. Translated: CASSYSPRFTDTQYF.

This chain's CDR3 is CASSKGSAGTEAFF. CDR3 nucleotides: TGCGCCAGCAGTAAAGGGTCCGCGGGGACTGAAGCTTTCTTT. The rearrangement uses TRBV5-1 and TRBJ1-1; D unclear. The CDR3 runs 14 residues. The germline V gene has CDR1 SGHRS and CDR2 YFSETQ. The ends were cut back, 5 bases at V and 5 bases at J, with 16 bases in the middle.

The J gene is TRBJ2-2, the V gene TRBV11-3; 7 positions match TRBD2. The germline CDR1 and CDR2 sequences are SGHNT and YENEEA. The junction had 10 bases not matched to a gene; V was cut back by 5 bases and J by 7 bases. This CDR3 spans 15 amino acids. The CDR3 nucleotides read TGTGCCAGCAGCGCCGGGGCGGGAGTAGGCGGGGAGCTGTTTTTT. Its protein is CASSAGAGVGGELFF.

V gene TRBV20-1 combines with J gene TRBJ2-7, with 7 nucleotides matching TRBD2. Trimming cost V 3 bases and J 4 bases; bases outside gene matches: 18. The CDR3 contains 17 residues. CDR1 DFQATT and CDR2 SNEGSKA come from the germline V gene (reference sequence). CDR3 in amino acids: CSASKVRTSGGGYEQYF. The DNA of the CDR3 is TGCAGTGCTAGTAAAGTAAGGACTAGTGGGGGTGGATACGAGCAGTACTTC.

The J gene is TRBJ1-1, the V gene TRBV27; 7 nucleotides match TRBD1. The CDR3 totals 12 residues. With 8 bases clipped from V and 1 base from J, the junction kept 1 base outside the gene matches. The V gene's germline CDR1 is MNHEY and CDR2 SMNVEV (reference sequence). The CDR3 protein is CASWDRNTEAFF. CDR3 DNA sequence: TGTGCCAGCTGGGACAGGAACACTGAAGCTTTCTTT.

The chain combines TRBV19 with TRBJ2-6; 9 positions match TRBD1. Germline values: CDR1 LNHDA, CDR2 SQIVND (reference sequence). J gave up 0 bases and V 6 bases, and 6 bases lay outside the gene matches. The CDR3 runs to 17 residues. The CDR3 spells CASRDRGAVSGANVLTF. CDR3 DNA sequence: TGTGCCAGTAGAGACAGGGGGGCGGTCTCTGGGGCCAACGTCCTGACTTTC.